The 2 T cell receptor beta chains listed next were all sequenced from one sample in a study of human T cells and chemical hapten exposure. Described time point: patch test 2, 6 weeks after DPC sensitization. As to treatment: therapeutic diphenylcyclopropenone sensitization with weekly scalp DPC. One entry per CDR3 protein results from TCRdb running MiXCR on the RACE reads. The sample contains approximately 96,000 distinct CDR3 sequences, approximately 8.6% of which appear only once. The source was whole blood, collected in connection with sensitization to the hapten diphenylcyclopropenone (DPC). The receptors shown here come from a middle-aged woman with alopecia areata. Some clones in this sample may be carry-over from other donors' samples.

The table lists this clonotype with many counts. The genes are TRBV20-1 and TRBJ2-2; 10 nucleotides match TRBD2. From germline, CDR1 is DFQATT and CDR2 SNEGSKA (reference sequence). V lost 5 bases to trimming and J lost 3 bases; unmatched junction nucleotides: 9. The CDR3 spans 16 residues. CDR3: CSARPSGRQDTGELFF. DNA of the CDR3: TGCAGTGCTCGTCCTAGCGGGAGACAGGACACCGGGGAGCTGTTTTTT.

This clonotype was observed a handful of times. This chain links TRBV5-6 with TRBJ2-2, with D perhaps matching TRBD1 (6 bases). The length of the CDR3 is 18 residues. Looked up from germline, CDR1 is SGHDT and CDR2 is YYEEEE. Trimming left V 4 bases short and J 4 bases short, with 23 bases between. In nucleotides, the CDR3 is TGTGCCAGCAGCCTAACACGCGGACAGCCCCTCGTCACCGGGGAGCTGTTTTTT. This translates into CASSLTRGQPLVTGELFF.